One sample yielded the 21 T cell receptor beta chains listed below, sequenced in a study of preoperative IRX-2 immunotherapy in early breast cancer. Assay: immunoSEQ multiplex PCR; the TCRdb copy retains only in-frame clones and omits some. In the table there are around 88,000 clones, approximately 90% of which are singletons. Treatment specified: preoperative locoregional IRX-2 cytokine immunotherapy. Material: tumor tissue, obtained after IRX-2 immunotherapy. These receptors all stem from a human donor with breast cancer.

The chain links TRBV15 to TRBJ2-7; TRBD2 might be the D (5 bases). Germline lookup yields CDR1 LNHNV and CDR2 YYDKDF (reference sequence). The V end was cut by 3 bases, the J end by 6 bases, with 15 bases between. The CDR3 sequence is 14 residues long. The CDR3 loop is CATSSGGSGVEQYF. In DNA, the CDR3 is TGTGCCACCAGCAGCGGTGGGAGTGGGGTCGAGCAGTACTTC.

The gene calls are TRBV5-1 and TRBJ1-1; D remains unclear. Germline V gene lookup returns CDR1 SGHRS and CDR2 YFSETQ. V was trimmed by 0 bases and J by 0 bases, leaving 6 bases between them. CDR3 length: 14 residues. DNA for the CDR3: TGCGCCAGCAGCTTGGGGGTTGTGAACACTGAAGCTTTCTTT. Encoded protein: CASSLGVVNTEAFF.

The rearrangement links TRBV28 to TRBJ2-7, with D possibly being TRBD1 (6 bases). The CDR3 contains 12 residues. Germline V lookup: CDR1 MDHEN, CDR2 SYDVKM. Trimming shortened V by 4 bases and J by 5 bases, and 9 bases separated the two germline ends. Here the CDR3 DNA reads TGTGCCAGCAGTTCAGGGGCCCACGAGCAGTACTTC. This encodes CASSSGAHEQYF.

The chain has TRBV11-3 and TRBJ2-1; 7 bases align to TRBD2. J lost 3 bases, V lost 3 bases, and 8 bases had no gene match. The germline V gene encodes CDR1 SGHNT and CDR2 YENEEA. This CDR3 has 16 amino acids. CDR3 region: CASSFLLGEGYNEQFF. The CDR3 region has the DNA TGTGCCAGCAGCTTCCTACTCGGGGAGGGCTACAATGAGCAGTTCTTC.

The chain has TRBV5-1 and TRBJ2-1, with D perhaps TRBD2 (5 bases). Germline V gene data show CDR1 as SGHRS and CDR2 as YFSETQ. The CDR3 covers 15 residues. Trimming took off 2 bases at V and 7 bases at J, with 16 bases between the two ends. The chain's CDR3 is CASSFGSGNRNEQFF. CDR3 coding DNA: TGCGCCAGCAGCTTTGGATCGGGAAATAGAAATGAGCAGTTCTTC.

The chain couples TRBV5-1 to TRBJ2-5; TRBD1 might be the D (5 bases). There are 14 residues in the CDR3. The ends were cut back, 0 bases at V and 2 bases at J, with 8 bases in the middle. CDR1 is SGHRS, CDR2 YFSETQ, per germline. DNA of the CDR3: TGCGCCAGCAGCTTGGGACAGAGTCAAGAGACCCAGTACTTC. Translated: CASSLGQSQETQYF.

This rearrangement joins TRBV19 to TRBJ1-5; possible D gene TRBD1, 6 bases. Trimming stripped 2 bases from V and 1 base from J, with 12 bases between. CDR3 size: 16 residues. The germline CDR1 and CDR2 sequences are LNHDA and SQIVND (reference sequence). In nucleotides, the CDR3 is TGTGCCAGTAGTATAAATGGCAGGGGAAGCAATCAGCCCCAGCATTTT. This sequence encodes CASSINGRGSNQPQHF. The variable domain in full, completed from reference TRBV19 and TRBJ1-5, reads DGGITQSPKYLFRKEGQNVTLSCEQNLNHDAMYWYRQDPGQGLRLIYYSQIVNDFQKGDIAEGYSVSREKKESFPLTVTSAQKNPTAFYLCASSINGRGSNQPQHFGDGTRLSIL.

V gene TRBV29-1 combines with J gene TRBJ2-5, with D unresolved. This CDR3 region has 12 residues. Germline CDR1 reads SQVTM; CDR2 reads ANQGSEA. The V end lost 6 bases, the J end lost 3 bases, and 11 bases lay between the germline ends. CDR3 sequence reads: CSVDAPKETQYF. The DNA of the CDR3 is TGCAGCGTCGACGCCCCCAAAGAGACCCAGTACTTC.

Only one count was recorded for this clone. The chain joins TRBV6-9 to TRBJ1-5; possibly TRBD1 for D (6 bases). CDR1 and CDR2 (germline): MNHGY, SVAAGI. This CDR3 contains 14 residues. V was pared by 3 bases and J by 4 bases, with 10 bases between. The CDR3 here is CASSYGTPNQPQHF. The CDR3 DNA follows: TGTGCCAGCAGTTACGGGACACCTAATCAGCCCCAGCATTTT.

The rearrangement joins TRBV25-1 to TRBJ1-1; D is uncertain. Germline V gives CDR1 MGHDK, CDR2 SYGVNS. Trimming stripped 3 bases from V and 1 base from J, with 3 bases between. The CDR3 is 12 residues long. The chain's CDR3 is CASSDENTEAFF. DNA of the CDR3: TGTGCCAGCAGTGATGAGAACACTGAAGCTTTCTTT.

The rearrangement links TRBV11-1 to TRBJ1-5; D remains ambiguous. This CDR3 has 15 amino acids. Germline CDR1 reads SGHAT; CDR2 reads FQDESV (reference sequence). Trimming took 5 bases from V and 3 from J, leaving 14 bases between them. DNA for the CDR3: TGTGCCAGCAGCCCGTCGGCGCAGAACAATCAGCCCCAGCATTTT. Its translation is CASSPSAQNNQPQHF.

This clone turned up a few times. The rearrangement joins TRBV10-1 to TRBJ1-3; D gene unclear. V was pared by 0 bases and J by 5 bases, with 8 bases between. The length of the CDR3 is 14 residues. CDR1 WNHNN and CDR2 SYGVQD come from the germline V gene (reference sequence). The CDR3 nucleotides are TGCGCCAGCAGTGAGTCCGGACGGAGAAACACCATATATTTT. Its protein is CASSESGRRNTIYF.

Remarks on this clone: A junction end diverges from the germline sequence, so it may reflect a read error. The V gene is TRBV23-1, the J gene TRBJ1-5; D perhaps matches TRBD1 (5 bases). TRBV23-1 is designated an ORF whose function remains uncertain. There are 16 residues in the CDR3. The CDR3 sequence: CASSQSGPLSNQPQHF. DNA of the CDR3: TGCGCCAGCAGCCAATCGGGACCGCTTAGCAATCAGCCCCAGCATTTT.

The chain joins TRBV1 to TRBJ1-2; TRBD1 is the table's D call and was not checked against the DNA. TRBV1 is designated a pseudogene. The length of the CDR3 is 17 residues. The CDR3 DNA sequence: TGCGCCAGCAACTCACCGGGACAGAAGAAGTTAAACTATGGCTACACCTTC. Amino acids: CASNSPGQKKLNYGYTF.

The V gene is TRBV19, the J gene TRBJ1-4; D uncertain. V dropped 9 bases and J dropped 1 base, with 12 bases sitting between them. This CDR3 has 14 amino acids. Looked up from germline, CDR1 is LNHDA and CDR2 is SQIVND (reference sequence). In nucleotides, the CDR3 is TGTGCCAGCGGACCGACGGGAACTAATGAAAAACTGTTTTTT. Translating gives CASGPTGTNEKLFF.

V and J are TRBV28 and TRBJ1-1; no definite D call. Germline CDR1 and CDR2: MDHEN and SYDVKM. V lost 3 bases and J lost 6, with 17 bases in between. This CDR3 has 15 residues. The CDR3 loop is CASSFVTGSIAEAFF. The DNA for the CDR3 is TGTGCCAGCAGTTTCGTGACGGGAAGTATCGCTGAAGCTTTCTTT.

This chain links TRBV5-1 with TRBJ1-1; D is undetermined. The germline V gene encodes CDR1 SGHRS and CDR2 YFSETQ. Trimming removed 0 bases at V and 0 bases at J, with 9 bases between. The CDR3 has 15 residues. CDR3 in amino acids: CASSLAGPMNTEAFF. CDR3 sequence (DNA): TGCGCCAGCAGCTTGGCCGGGCCCATGAACACTGAAGCTTTCTTT.

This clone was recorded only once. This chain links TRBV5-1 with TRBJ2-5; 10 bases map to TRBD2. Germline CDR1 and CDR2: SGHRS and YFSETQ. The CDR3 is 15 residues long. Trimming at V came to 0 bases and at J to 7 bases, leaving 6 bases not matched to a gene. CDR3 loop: CASSLEASGGGTQYF. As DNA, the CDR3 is TGCGCCAGCAGCTTGGAGGCTAGCGGGGGTGGGACCCAGTACTTC.

This CDR3 is CASSVEGPLAGSSGKLFF. The CDR3 bases are TGTGCCAGCAGCGTAGAGGGACCTCTAGCAGGGAGTAGCGGAAAACTGTTTTTT. The rearrangement uses TRBV7-6 and TRBJ1-4; weak D call: TRBD1 (5 bases). V dropped 5 bases and J dropped 10 bases, with 29 bases sitting between them. Germline V lookup: CDR1 SGHVS, CDR2 FNYEAQ. The CDR3 has 18 residues.

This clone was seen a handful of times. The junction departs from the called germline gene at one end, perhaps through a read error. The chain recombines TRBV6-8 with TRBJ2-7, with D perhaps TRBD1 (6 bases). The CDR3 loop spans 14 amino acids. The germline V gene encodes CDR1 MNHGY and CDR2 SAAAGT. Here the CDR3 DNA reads TGTGCCATCAGTGGGACACGAGAGGACTACGAGCAGTACTTC. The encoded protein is CAISGTREDYEQYF.

CDR3 amino acids: CSVDNVLETEAFF. For the CDR3, the DNA is TGCAGCGTTGACAATGTATTGGAGACTGAAGCTTTCTTT. This rearrangement joins TRBV29-1 to TRBJ1-1; D is unclear. CDR1 and CDR2 (germline): SQVTM, ANQGSEA. This CDR3 region has 13 residues. The ends were cut back, 3 bases at V and 5 bases at J, with 13 bases in the middle.